The 9 T cell receptor beta chains reported below all come from one sample, sequenced in a study of CD8+ T cells in alopecia areata. Sequencing relied on a cDNA template that was reverse transcribed from extracted RNA. The data were produced by immunoSEQ multiplex PCR, yet TCRdb's version contains in-frame clones alone and is incomplete. This sample has about 180,000 clones; 53% occur once, and the top ten carry 10% to 12%. The treatment here: oral pan-JAK inhibitor, 5-10 mg twice daily. The sequencing here drew on CD8+ T cells sorted from blood, taken at week 24, from a patient treated with tofacitinib. The receptors stem from a human donor with alopecia areata.

About this clone itself: In the same sample, other DNA sequences code for this CDR3. The chain links TRBV19 to TRBJ2-7, with 9 nucleotides matching TRBD1. The CDR3 extends over 14 amino acids. V was clipped by 5 bases and J by 1 base; unmatched bases: 3. Germline V CDR1 and CDR2: LNHDA, SQIVND (reference sequence). The DNA for the CDR3 is TGTGCCAGTAGTCGGGACAGGGATTCCTACGAGCAGTACTTC. It specifies CASSRDRDSYEQYF.

The chain recombines TRBV9 with TRBJ1-1; 7 bases agree with TRBD1. Losses at the gene ends were 7 bases for V and 0 bases for J; bases not matched to a gene: 12. The CDR3 has 16 residues. The germline V gene encodes CDR1 SGDLS and CDR2 YYNGEE. CDR3 in amino acids: CASQVGGDRLNTEAFF. The CDR3 region has the DNA TGTGCCAGCCAGGTTGGCGGGGACAGACTGAACACTGAAGCTTTCTTT.

The chain uses TRBV27 and TRBJ2-7, with 9 bases identical to TRBD1. This CDR3 contains 15 residues. The J segment lost 5 bases and the V segment lost 5 bases, leaving 10 bases of the junction unmatched. Germline CDR1 MNHEY, CDR2 SMNVEV (reference sequence). DNA for the CDR3: TGTGCCAGCAGTCAGGGGACAGGGAGCAGAAACGAGCAGTACTTC. Its translation is CASSQGTGSRNEQYF.

The gene calls are TRBV5-1 and TRBJ2-3, with D maybe TRBD1 (6 bases). Looked up from germline, CDR1 is SGHRS and CDR2 is YFSETQ. Trimming removed 6 bases at V and 5 bases at J, with 13 bases between. The CDR3 has 13 residues. The CDR3 loop is CASNPTGGDTQYF. The CDR3 bases are TGCGCCAGCAACCCGACAGGTGGAGATACGCAGTATTTT.

In this sample, this clone turned up a few times. DNA of the CDR3: TGTGCCTGGACTATAAAAGGGACTAGCGGACCCAATGAGCAGTTCTTC. Amino acid sequence: CAWTIKGTSGPNEQFF. The V gene is TRBV30, the J gene TRBJ2-1; TRBD2 matches 11 bases. The CDR3 is made up of 16 amino acids. The V segment lost 4 bases and the J segment 6 bases; nucleotides outside the gene matches: 11. The germline V gene encodes CDR1 GTSNPN and CDR2 SVGIG (reference sequence).

This chain uses TRBV7-2 with TRBJ2-7; 8 nucleotides align to TRBD2. V lost 2 bases, J lost 5 bases, and 5 bases stayed unmatched. The CDR3 runs 14 residues. Germline lookup yields CDR1 SGHTA and CDR2 FQGNSA. In nucleotides, the CDR3 is TGTGCCAGCAGCTTACCAACTAGCGGCGACGAGCAGTACTTC. Its protein product is CASSLPTSGDEQYF.

This chain uses TRBV6-5 with TRBJ2-2, with 11 positions matching TRBD1. Germline V gene lookup returns CDR1 MNHEY and CDR2 SVGAGI. The CDR3 has 15 amino acids. The junction had 6 bases not matched to a gene; V was cut back by 5 bases and J by 7 bases. The CDR3 region is CASSMGQGGIGELFF. Here the CDR3 DNA reads TGTGCCAGCAGTATGGGACAGGGGGGGATCGGGGAGCTGTTTTTT.

This rearrangement joins TRBV6-5 to TRBJ1-2; D possibly corresponds to TRBD1 (5 bases). Germline CDR1 reads MNHEY; CDR2 reads SVGAGI. The V end was cut by 6 bases, the J end by 3 bases, with 14 bases between. The CDR3 loop spans 14 amino acids. CDR3 DNA sequence: TGTGCCAGCAGCCCCATGGGAGGGGACTATGGCTACACCTTC. Protein product: CASSPMGGDYGYTF.

This clone has ten or more counts. The genes are TRBV15 and TRBJ2-6; 7 bases align to TRBD1. There are 16 residues in the CDR3. CDR1 and CDR2 from the germline V gene are LNHNV and YYDKDF (reference sequence). With V trimmed by 8 bases and J by 4 bases, 11 bases remained unmatched. DNA for the CDR3: TGTGCCACCTCCGGGACAGCACTCTCCGGGGCCAACGTCCTGACTTTC. Amino acids: CATSGTALSGANVLTF.